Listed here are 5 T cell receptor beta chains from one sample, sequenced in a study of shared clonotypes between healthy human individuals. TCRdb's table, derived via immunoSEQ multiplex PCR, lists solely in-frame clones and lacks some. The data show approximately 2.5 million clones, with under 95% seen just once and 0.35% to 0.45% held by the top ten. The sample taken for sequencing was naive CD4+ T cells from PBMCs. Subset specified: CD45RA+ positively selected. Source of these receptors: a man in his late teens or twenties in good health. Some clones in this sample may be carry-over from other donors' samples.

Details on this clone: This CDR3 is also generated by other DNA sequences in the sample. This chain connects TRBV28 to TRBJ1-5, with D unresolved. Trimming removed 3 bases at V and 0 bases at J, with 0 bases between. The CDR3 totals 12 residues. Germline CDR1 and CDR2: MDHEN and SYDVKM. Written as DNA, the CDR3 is TGTGCCAGCAGTTTTAGCAATCAGCCCCAGCATTTT. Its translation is CASSFSNQPQHF.

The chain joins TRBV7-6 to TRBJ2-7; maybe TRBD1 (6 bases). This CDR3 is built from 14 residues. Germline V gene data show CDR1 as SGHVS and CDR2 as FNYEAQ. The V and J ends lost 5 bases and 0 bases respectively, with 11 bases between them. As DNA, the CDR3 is TGTGCCAGCAGCGTTGGACAGAGCTCCTACGAGCAGTACTTC. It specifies CASSVGQSSYEQYF.

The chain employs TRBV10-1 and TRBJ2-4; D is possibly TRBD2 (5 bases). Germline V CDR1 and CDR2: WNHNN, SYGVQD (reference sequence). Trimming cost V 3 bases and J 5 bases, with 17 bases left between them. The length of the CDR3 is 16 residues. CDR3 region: CASSDSAGPGQNIQYF. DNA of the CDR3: TGCGCCAGCAGTGATTCGGCGGGCCCAGGCCAAAACATTCAGTACTTC.

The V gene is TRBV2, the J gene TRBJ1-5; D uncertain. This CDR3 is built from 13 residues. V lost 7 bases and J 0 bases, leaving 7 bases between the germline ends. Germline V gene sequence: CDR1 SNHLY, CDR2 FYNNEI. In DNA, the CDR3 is TGTGCCAGCACCCAAAATAGCAATCAGCCCCAGCATTTT. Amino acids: CASTQNSNQPQHF.

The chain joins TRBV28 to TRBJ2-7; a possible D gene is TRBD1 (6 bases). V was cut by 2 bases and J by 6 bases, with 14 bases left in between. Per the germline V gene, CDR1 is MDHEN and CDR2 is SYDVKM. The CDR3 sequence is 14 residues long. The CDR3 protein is CASSLAGVPSEQYF. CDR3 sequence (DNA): TGTGCCAGCAGTTTAGCAGGGGTCCCCTCCGAGCAGTACTTC.